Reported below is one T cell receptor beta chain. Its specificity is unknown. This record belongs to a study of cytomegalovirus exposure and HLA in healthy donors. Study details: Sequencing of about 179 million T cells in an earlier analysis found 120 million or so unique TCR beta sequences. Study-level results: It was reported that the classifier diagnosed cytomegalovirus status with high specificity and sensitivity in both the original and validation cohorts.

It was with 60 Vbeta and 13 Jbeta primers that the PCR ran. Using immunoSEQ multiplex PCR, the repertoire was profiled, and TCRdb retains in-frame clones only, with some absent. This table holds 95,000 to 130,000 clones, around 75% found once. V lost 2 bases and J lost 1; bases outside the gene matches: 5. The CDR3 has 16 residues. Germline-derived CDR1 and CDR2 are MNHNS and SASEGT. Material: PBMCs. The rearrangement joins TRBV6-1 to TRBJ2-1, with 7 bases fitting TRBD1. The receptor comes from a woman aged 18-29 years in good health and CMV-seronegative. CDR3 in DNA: TGTGCCAGCAGTGAATTCCCGACAGGGTCCTACAATGAGCAGTTCTTC. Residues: CASSEFPTGSYNEQFF.